Each of the 32 T cell receptor beta chains below was sequenced from the same sample in a study of blood T cell repertoires in COVID-19. Clones were read by immunoSEQ multiplex PCR, and TCRdb kept only the in-frame ones, dropping some. The sample yields a few hundred thousand clones, roughly 88% seen once. Sequenced sample: peripheral blood. Receptors originate from a woman aged 40 to 49 who had recovered from COVID-19.

This chain connects TRBV7-2 to TRBJ2-7; 9 bases agree with TRBD1. Per germline, CDR1 SGHTA and CDR2 FQGNSA. CDR3 size: 15 residues. V shed 5 bases, J shed 6 bases, and the junction held 11 bases outside the gene matches. CDR3 amino acids: CASSAHAGTGTEQYF. CDR3 DNA: TGTGCCAGCAGCGCTCATGCCGGGACAGGGACCGAGCAGTACTTC.

This chain joins TRBV2 and TRBJ2-7, with D perhaps matching TRBD1 (5 bases). Trimming took 8 bases from V and 0 from J, leaving 14 bases between them. Germline CDR1 SNHLY, CDR2 FYNNEI. This CDR3 comprises 14 residues. The chain's CDR3 is CASLRDRSSYEQYF. Written as DNA, the CDR3 is TGTGCCAGCTTAAGAGACAGAAGCTCCTACGAGCAGTACTTC.

The chain links TRBV27 to TRBJ1-2; TRBD1 agrees at 11 bases. The V gene end was trimmed by 6 bases and the J gene end by 0 bases; junction bases not matched to a gene: 3. The CDR3 is made up of 15 amino acids. The germline V gene encodes CDR1 MNHEY and CDR2 SMNVEV (reference sequence). In DNA, the CDR3 is TGTGCCAGCAGGGGACAGGGGGACTCTAACTATGGCTACACCTTC. Translated: CASRGQGDSNYGYTF.

The rearrangement uses TRBV10-3 and TRBJ1-1; D may be TRBD1 (5 bases). The V gene lost 6 bases and the J gene lost 0 bases, with 17 bases spanning the gap. The CDR3 consists of 16 residues. CDR1 is ENHRY, CDR2 SYGVKD, per germline. CDR3 sequence (DNA): TGTGCCATCAGCAGGGTAGGTGGGCCAATGAACACTGAAGCTTTCTTT. It specifies CAISRVGGPMNTEAFF.

CDR3 in amino acids: CASALAGGSPYEQYF. As DNA, the CDR3 is TGTGCCAGCGCCCTAGCGGGGGGTTCTCCCTACGAGCAGTACTTC. V gene TRBV6-6 combines with J gene TRBJ2-7, with 11 bases aligning to TRBD2. The CDR3 is 15 residues long. The trim removed 8 bases at V and 2 bases at J, leaving 8 bases unmatched. Germline values: CDR1 MNHNY, CDR2 SVGAGI (reference sequence).

This clone has only one observation. The chain links TRBV28 to TRBJ2-5, with D possibly being TRBD1 (6 bases). The V gene lost 5 bases and the J gene lost 2 bases, with 12 bases spanning the gap. CDR1 is MDHEN and CDR2 is SYDVKM in the germline V gene. This CDR3 is built from 14 residues. CDR3 in amino acids: CASSPGHLQETQYF. The CDR3 DNA reads as TGTGCCAGCAGTCCGGGACACCTTCAAGAGACCCAGTACTTC. Full variable domain (outside the CDR3, taken from reference TRBV28 and TRBJ2-5): DVKVTQSSRYLVKRTGEKVFLECVQDMDHENMFWYRQDPGLGLRLIYFSYDVKMKEKGDIPEGYSVSREKKERFSLILESASTNQTSMYLCASSPGHLQETQYFGPGTRLLVL.

The chain employs TRBV9 and TRBJ2-5; D is perhaps TRBD1 (5 bases). This CDR3 is 14 amino acids long. V lost 0 bases and J 2 bases, leaving 8 bases between the germline ends. Germline CDR1 reads SGDLS; CDR2 reads YYNGEE. CDR3 protein: CASSVATEQETQYF. The CDR3 nucleotides are TGTGCCAGCAGCGTAGCGACAGAACAAGAGACCCAGTACTTC.

CDR3 protein: CASSLDPQGYGYTF. Here the CDR3 DNA reads TGTGCCAGCAGCTTGGACCCCCAGGGATATGGCTACACCTTC. V gene TRBV5-6 combines with J gene TRBJ1-2; D may be TRBD1 (5 bases). V gave up 0 bases and J gave up 5 bases, with 11 bases separating them. CDR3 length equals 14 residues. CDR1 is SGHDT, CDR2 YYEEEE, per germline.

This clone was detected only a few times. V is TRBV3-1 (or the pseudogene TRBV3-2) and J is TRBJ1-1; D is unclear. The V end lost 0 bases, the J end lost 9 bases, and 11 bases lay between the germline ends. CDR1 LGHDT and CDR2 YNNKEL come from the germline V gene (reference sequence). The CDR3 has 13 residues. The CDR3 spells CASSQEVSRKAFF. For the CDR3, the DNA is TGTGCCAGCAGCCAAGAGGTCTCCAGAAAAGCTTTCTTT.

The chain's CDR3 is CASSLSLAGGQETQYF. The CDR3 DNA follows: TGTGCCAGCAGCTTATCACTAGCGGGGGGACAAGAGACCCAGTACTTC. This chain links TRBV7-2 with TRBJ2-5, with TRBD2 identical over 12 bases. Unmatched junction bases numbered 3, after V lost 2 bases and J lost 2 bases. Germline values: CDR1 SGHTA, CDR2 FQGNSA. This CDR3 comprises 16 residues.

The chain employs TRBV5-1 and TRBJ1-1; D remains unclear. The CDR3 covers 13 residues. Trimming stripped 4 bases from V and 7 bases from J, with 14 bases between. Germline CDR1 SGHRS, CDR2 YFSETQ. The CDR3 loop reads CASSMIGRVEAFF. CDR3 bases: TGCGCCAGCAGCATGATCGGTCGGGTTGAAGCTTTCTTT.

In its sample, this clone was seen many times. This sequence joins TRBV6-5 and TRBJ1-1; 12 nucleotides match TRBD1. The trim removed 6 bases at V and 3 bases at J, leaving 5 bases unmatched. CDR1 and CDR2 (germline): MNHEY, SVGAGI. The CDR3 extends over 15 amino acids. The CDR3 DNA follows: TGTGCCAGCAGGGGACAGGGGGCGGGAGACACTGAAGCTTTCTTT. Amino acids: CASRGQGAGDTEAFF.

V is TRBV28 and J is TRBJ1-6; TRBD1 matches 7 bases. The germline V gene encodes CDR1 MDHEN and CDR2 SYDVKM. V shed 8 bases, J shed 7 bases, and the junction held 5 bases outside the gene matches. This CDR3 spans 13 amino acids. The DNA for the CDR3 is TGTGCCAGCCGGGACAGCGAAAATTCACCCCTCCACTTT. Residues: CASRDSENSPLHF.

The chain employs TRBV12-3 or TRBV12-4 and TRBJ2-3, with D maybe TRBD1 (5 bases). The V end was cut by 6 bases, the J end by 15 bases, with 16 bases between. The CDR3 extends over 11 amino acids. This chain's CDR3 is CASSKGIISYF. CDR3 DNA: TGTGCCAGCAGCAAGGGGATCATCTCCTATTTT.

This clone was seen a single time. The chain combines TRBV7-6 with TRBJ1-1, with D possibly TRBD1 on 6 matching bases. The CDR3 spans 15 residues. Germline CDR1 SGHVS, CDR2 FNYEAQ. With 5 bases removed from V and 5 bases from J, the gap between germline ends came to 18 bases. The CDR3 loop is CASSPHPGQRTEAFF. The DNA for the CDR3 is TGTGCCAGCAGCCCTCATCCCGGACAGAGGACTGAAGCTTTCTTT. The whole variable domain, filled in from reference TRBV7-6 and TRBJ1-1, reads GAGVSQSPRYKVTKRGQDVALRCDPISGHVSLYWYRQALGQGPEFLTYFNYEAQQDKSGLPNDRFSAERPEGSISTLTIQRTEQRDSAMYRCASSPHPGQRTEAFFGQGTRLTVV.

This clone was counted only a few times. This chain joins TRBV28 and TRBJ2-7; no clear D gene. The CDR3 has 12 amino acids. The germline CDR1 and CDR2 sequences are MDHEN and SYDVKM. V dropped 6 bases and J dropped 7 bases, with 13 bases sitting between them. CDR3 in amino acids: CASSPTRQEQYF. In DNA, the CDR3 is TGTGCCAGCAGCCCTACACGACAAGAGCAGTACTTC.

The CDR3 sequence: CASSHMGTLIEAFF. Here the CDR3 DNA reads TGTGCCAGCAGCCACATGGGGACACTTATTGAAGCTTTCTTT. V is TRBV4-2 and J is TRBJ1-1; maybe TRBD1 (6 bases). CDR1 and CDR2 from the germline V gene are LGHNA and YNFKEQ. Trimming cost V 3 bases and J 7 bases, with 15 bases left between them. The CDR3 contains 14 residues.

This chain connects TRBV27 to TRBJ2-7; a weak D match, TRBD1 (5 bases). Germline V lookup: CDR1 MNHEY, CDR2 SMNVEV (reference sequence). Trimming left V 2 bases short and J 4 bases short, with 15 bases between. The CDR3 runs 15 residues. CDR3 nucleotide sequence: TGTGCCAGCAGTTTAGGTTTCGGACAAGGGTACGAGCAGTACTTC. Protein product: CASSLGFGQGYEQYF.

This chain joins TRBV3-1 (or the pseudogene TRBV3-2) and TRBJ2-1; 10 nucleotides match TRBD1. This CDR3 has 19 residues. Trimming removed 0 bases from V and 8 bases from J; junction bases left unmatched: 16. Germline V gene lookup returns CDR1 LGHDT and CDR2 YNNKEL (reference sequence). CDR3 nucleotide sequence: TGTGCCAGCAGCCAAGACTGGGGGCAGGGACAGGGGAGTAACGATGAGCAGTTCTTC. Encoded protein: CASSQDWGQGQGSNDEQFF.

The rearrangement links TRBV7-2 to TRBJ2-5; D gene ambiguous. Looked up from germline, CDR1 is SGHTA and CDR2 is FQGNSA. V was pared by 5 bases and J by 0 bases, with 13 bases between. This CDR3 spans 15 amino acids. CDR3 nucleotide sequence: TGTGCCAGCAGCATCGTGGCCTCGTACCAAGAGACCCAGTACTTC. Translating it yields CASSIVASYQETQYF.

This rearrangement joins TRBV12-5 to TRBJ1-2; D unresolved. V was trimmed by 0 bases and J by 6 bases, leaving 20 bases between them. CDR1 is LGHNT, CDR2 FRNRAP, per germline. The CDR3 contains 17 residues. The CDR3 loop reads CASGLVLSLGSLNGYTF. For the CDR3, the DNA is TGTGCTAGTGGTTTGGTACTAAGTCTCGGCAGCTTGAATGGCTACACCTTC.

The rearrangement joins TRBV6-5 to TRBJ1-1, with D perhaps TRBD1 (5 bases). CDR1 MNHEY and CDR2 SVGAGI come from the germline V gene. This CDR3 has 12 amino acids. Between the trimmed V and J ends, which lost 5 bases and 9 bases, there was a span of 13 bases. The CDR3 DNA reads TGTGCCAGCAGTCTCCCCGGGACTAAAGCTTTCTTT. This gives the protein CASSLPGTKAFF.

This rearrangement joins TRBV6-5 to TRBJ1-2; D remains ambiguous. There are 15 residues in the CDR3. CDR1 and CDR2 (germline): MNHEY, SVGAGI. V lost 0 bases to trimming and J lost 0 bases, with 8 bases between them. The CDR3 region is CASSYSGTPNYGYTF. The CDR3 DNA sequence: TGTGCCAGCAGTTACTCGGGCACACCTAACTATGGCTACACCTTC.

The rearrangement joins TRBV5-5 to TRBJ2-5, with TRBD2 identical over 8 bases. The V gene's germline CDR1 is SGHKS and CDR2 YYEKEE (reference sequence). V trimming: 4 bases; J trimming: 3 bases; junction bases outside the gene matches: 5. The CDR3 has 14 residues. The chain's CDR3 is CASSRDGGEETQYF. CDR3 sequence (DNA): TGTGCCAGCAGCCGGGACGGGGGGGAAGAGACCCAGTACTTC.

This chain joins TRBV2 and TRBJ1-6; D is undetermined. Germline V CDR1 and CDR2: SNHLY, FYNNEI. V was cut by 4 bases and J by 8 bases, with 12 bases left in between. The CDR3 sequence is 14 residues long. The CDR3 nucleotides are TGTGCCAGCAGTGTTGTGAGGGAGCATTCACCCCTCCACTTT. Residues: CASSVVREHSPLHF.

The rearrangement uses TRBV24-1 and TRBJ2-2, with 11 nucleotides matching TRBD1. CDR1 is KGHDR, CDR2 SFDVKD, per germline. CDR3 length: 18 residues. J gave up 7 bases and V 9 bases, and 18 bases lay outside the gene matches. The CDR3 spells CATHLSPNGQGAIGELFF. The CDR3 bases are TGTGCCACCCACCTTTCCCCTAACGGACAGGGGGCAATCGGGGAGCTGTTTTTT.

This clone has a single count. The chain joins TRBV10-2 to TRBJ1-1, with 7 bases that match TRBD1. V lost 6 bases, J lost 4 bases, and 11 bases stayed unmatched. The CDR3 runs to 15 residues. In germline, CDR1 is WSHSY, CDR2 SAAADI. The CDR3 DNA reads TGCGCCAGCAGCAATTCTAGGGGGCGCGGCACTGAAGCTTTCTTT. Its protein product is CASSNSRGRGTEAFF.

In its sample, this clone was seen once. The gene calls are TRBV12-3 or TRBV12-4 and TRBJ1-1; D gene uncertain. Trimming pared 9 bases from V and 1 base from J, leaving 6 bases between. The CDR3 totals 11 residues. The CDR3 nucleotides read TGTGCCAGTACAGCGAACACTGAAGCTTTCTTT. Translating it yields CASTANTEAFF.

This clone came up a few times. V is TRBV27 and J is TRBJ2-5; D may be TRBD1 (6 bases). The V and J ends lost 8 bases and 5 bases respectively, with 18 bases between them. Germline V CDR1 and CDR2: MNHEY, SMNVEV (reference sequence). This CDR3 region has 14 residues. The CDR3: CASALGASIETQYF. The CDR3 nucleotides are TGTGCCAGCGCGCTGGGGGCTTCCATCGAGACCCAGTACTTC.

The CDR3: CSVFVAGSYEQYF. CDR3 nucleotide sequence: TGCAGCGTGTTCGTAGCGGGGAGCTACGAGCAGTACTTC. V and J are TRBV29-1 and TRBJ2-7; 8 nucleotides align to TRBD2. CDR3 length: 13 residues. The germline V gene has CDR1 SQVTM and CDR2 ANQGSEA. V lost 6 bases to trimming and J lost 3 bases; unmatched junction nucleotides: 7.

The CDR3 loop is CASSLRGSITEAFF. As DNA, the CDR3 is TGTGCCAGCAGCTTGAGGGGCTCCATCACTGAAGCTTTCTTT. This chain connects TRBV5-5 to TRBJ1-1; tentatively, D is TRBD1 (5 bases). The CDR3 is 14 residues long. V lost 1 base to trimming and J lost 4 bases, with 11 bases between them. The germline V gene has CDR1 SGHKS and CDR2 YYEKEE (reference sequence).

This chain connects TRBV28 to TRBJ1-2; the D is unclear. The CDR3 has 14 residues. Trimming cost V 3 bases and J 4 bases, with 12 bases left between them. CDR1 and CDR2 (germline): MDHEN, SYDVKM. In DNA, the CDR3 is TGTGCCAGCAGTTTCCTGGGCCAAGGCTATGGCTACACCTTC. Its translation: CASSFLGQGYGYTF.